Below are 15 T cell receptor beta chains sequenced from a single sample in a study of early T cells in non-severe SARS-CoV-2 infection. TCRdb redid the calling of the 5' RACE reads with MiXCR, one entry per CDR3 protein. The data hold roughly 45,000 distinct CDR3 sequences, with around 10% observed a single time. Source material: whole blood. These receptors all come from an adult who was a healthcare worker with PCR-confirmed SARS-CoV-2 infection or an uninfected control (not recorded which).

The V gene is TRBV7-2, the J gene TRBJ2-7; 12 nucleotides agree with TRBD2. V was clipped by 5 bases and J by 6 bases; unmatched bases: 8. CDR1 SGHTA and CDR2 FQGNSA come from the germline V gene. This CDR3 region has 15 residues. The CDR3 DNA follows: TGTGCCAGCAGCCAGGGACTAGCGGGTGGAGGCGAGCAGTACTTC. Protein: CASSQGLAGGGEQYF.

V and J are TRBV7-2 and TRBJ2-1; weak D call: TRBD1 (6 bases). CDR1 SGHTA and CDR2 FQGNSA come from the germline V gene. CDR3 length: 15 amino acids. The germline V and J ends were trimmed by 6 bases and 6 bases, with 18 bases remaining between them. CDR3 in amino acids: CASSWLRTVANEQFF. The CDR3 nucleotides are TGTGCCAGCAGTTGGTTGAGGACAGTCGCCAATGAGCAGTTCTTC.

This chain joins TRBV10-3 and TRBJ2-7; TRBD1 matches at 8 bases. Germline CDR1 is ENHRY and CDR2 is SYGVKD. This CDR3 has 14 amino acids. Trimming at V came to 2 bases and at J to 2 bases, leaving 2 bases not matched to a gene. This CDR3 is CAISEDRGPYEQYF. The CDR3 nucleotides are TGTGCCATCAGTGAGGACAGGGGACCCTACGAGCAGTACTTC.

This clonotype was counted ten times or more. The chain joins TRBV11-2 to TRBJ2-1, with 7 bases aligning to TRBD2. This CDR3 spans 14 amino acids. The trim removed 6 bases at V and 6 bases at J, leaving 8 bases unmatched. Germline V gene data show CDR1 as SGHAT and CDR2 as FQNNGV. CDR3 in amino acids: CASSTSGGSNEQFF. Written as DNA, the CDR3 is TGTGCCAGCAGTACTTCCGGGGGGAGCAATGAGCAGTTCTTC.

The gene calls are TRBV29-1 and TRBJ1-2; D possibly corresponds to TRBD1 (6 bases). Trimming shortened V by 5 bases and J by 5 bases, and 9 bases separated the two germline ends. The germline V gene has CDR1 SQVTM and CDR2 ANQGSEA. The CDR3 has 11 residues. For the CDR3, the DNA is TGCAGCGTTTACGGACAGTATGGCTACACCTTC. Protein product: CSVYGQYGYTF.

This clonotype has more than one count but fewer than ten. This chain links TRBV29-1 with TRBJ2-7; D is perhaps TRBD1 (5 bases). With 5 bases removed from V and 1 base from J, the gap between germline ends came to 15 bases. Germline V gives CDR1 SQVTM, CDR2 ANQGSEA. CDR3 length: 14 residues. The CDR3 loop reads CSVKGPGLSYEQYF. The CDR3 nucleotides are TGCAGCGTTAAGGGGCCAGGGTTGTCCTACGAGCAGTACTTC.

This clonotype has ten or more counts. The rearrangement uses TRBV20-1 and TRBJ2-1; TRBD1 matches at 9 bases. The germline gives CDR1 DFQATT, CDR2 SNEGSKA (reference sequence). Trimming removed 2 bases from V and 2 bases from J; junction bases left unmatched: 4. CDR3 length: 15 amino acids. The CDR3: CSARWRDRAYNEQFF. The CDR3 nucleotides are TGCAGTGCTAGATGGCGGGACAGGGCCTACAATGAGCAGTTCTTC.

There are many counts of this clonotype. The CDR3 loop reads CASSGTSNSYNSPLHF. The CDR3 nucleotides read TGTGCCAGCAGTGGAACCTCGAACTCCTATAATTCACCCCTCCACTTT. The rearrangement links TRBV28 to TRBJ1-6, with no clear D. The CDR3 consists of 16 residues. CDR1 and CDR2 (germline): MDHEN, SYDVKM. Trimming left V 5 bases short and J 0 bases short, with 11 bases between.

This clonotype was seen ten or more times. The chain carries TRBV7-9 and TRBJ2-2, with 10 nucleotides matching TRBD1. The CDR3 runs to 16 residues. CDR1 is SEHNR, CDR2 FQNEAQ, per germline (reference sequence). The V gene end was trimmed by 4 bases and the J gene end by 3 bases; junction bases not matched to a gene: 5. The CDR3 sequence: CASSSRTGGYTGELFF. In DNA form, the CDR3 reads TGTGCCAGCAGCTCACGGACAGGGGGTTACACCGGGGAGCTGTTTTTT.

This sequence joins TRBV12-3 or TRBV12-4 and TRBJ2-1; D uncertain. There are 14 residues in the CDR3. The germline V and J ends were trimmed by 6 bases and 0 bases, with 9 bases remaining between them. This CDR3 reads CASRSSGSYNEQFF. In nucleotides, the CDR3 is TGTGCCAGCAGATCCTCTGGCTCCTACAATGAGCAGTTCTTC.

This clonotype was counted at least ten times. One end of the junction does not line up with germline, which may come from a read error. The rearrangement uses TRBV7-8 and TRBJ2-3; weak D call: TRBD1 (6 bases). Germline assignment: CDR1 SGHVS and CDR2 FQNEAQ. The CDR3 loop spans 14 amino acids. CDR3 DNA: TGTGTCAGCAGCTGGCACAGGGTGGCAGATACGCAGTATTTT. It specifies CVSSWHRVADTQYF.

This clonotype was seen at least ten times. The rearrangement joins TRBV4-3 to TRBJ2-1, with D tentatively TRBD2 (6 bases). Germline V lookup: CDR1 LGHNA, CDR2 YSLEER. This CDR3 is built from 13 residues. Between the trimmed V and J ends, which lost 4 bases and 6 bases, there was a span of 10 bases. In DNA form, the CDR3 reads TGCGCCAGCAGCCGCGTTAGCGGCAATGAGCAGTTCTTC. This gives the protein CASSRVSGNEQFF.

The chain employs TRBV18 and TRBJ2-7, with D perhaps matching TRBD1 (6 bases). Looked up from germline, CDR1 is KGHSH and CDR2 is LQKENI. There are 14 residues in the CDR3. V dropped 6 bases and J dropped 6 bases, with 18 bases sitting between them. The CDR3 protein is CASSLNRARTEQYF. The CDR3 DNA sequence: TGTGCCAGCTCCCTAAACAGGGCTAGGACCGAGCAGTACTTC.

V and J are TRBV19 and TRBJ1-1; D uncertain. CDR3 length equals 13 residues. Germline values: CDR1 LNHDA, CDR2 SQIVND (reference sequence). Trimming took 5 bases from V and 1 from J, leaving 8 bases between them. Here the CDR3 DNA reads TGTGCCAGTAGTGTTTCAGAGAACACTGAAGCTTTCTTT. Protein sequence: CASSVSENTEAFF.

Ten or more counts support this clonotype. This chain uses TRBV11-2 with TRBJ1-1, with D maybe TRBD1 (5 bases). The CDR3 has 13 amino acids. Trimming removed 3 bases from V and 5 bases from J, with 10 bases in between. Germline CDR1 SGHAT, CDR2 FQNNGV. As DNA, the CDR3 is TGTGCCAGCAGCTTTGGGGGGGGAACTGAAGCTTTCTTT. This codes for CASSFGGGTEAFF. The entire variable domain, with the rest obtained from reference TRBV11-2 and TRBJ1-1, is as follows: EAGVAQSPRYKIIEKRQSVAFWCNPISGHATLYWYQQILGQGPKLLIQFQNNGVVDDSQLPKDRFSAERLKGVDSTLKIQPAKLEDSAVYLCASSFGGGTEAFFGQGTRLTVV.